The 15 T cell receptor beta chains below were found in one sample sequenced in a study of Graves' ophthalmopathy and Graves' hyperthyroidism. From RNA, the CDR3 regions of TCR beta chains were amplified and sequenced. HTBI primers primed a first-round RT-PCR, and a second-round multiplex PCR followed. TCRdb ran MiXCR on the multiplex PCR reads and lists one entry per CDR3 protein. Of under 200,000 distinct CDR3 sequences listed, over 35% were seen once; the top ten hold approximately 5.5%. Sequencing input: peripheral blood. The receptor source for this set is a woman aged 40 to 55 with Graves' ophthalmopathy.

The chain is built from TRBV28 and TRBJ1-6, with D possibly being TRBD1 (6 bases). This CDR3 region has 13 residues. V gave up 9 bases and J gave up 2 bases, with 8 bases separating them. From germline, CDR1 is MDHEN and CDR2 SYDVKM. The DNA of the CDR3 is TGTGCCAGTGACAGGACCTATAATTCACCCCTCCACTTT. It is translated as CASDRTYNSPLHF.

In this sample, this clonotype turned up many times. V gene TRBV6-5 combines with J gene TRBJ2-2; D not resolved. CDR1 is MNHEY and CDR2 is SVGAGI in the germline V gene. The CDR3 extends over 14 amino acids. Trimming pared 4 bases from V and 2 bases from J, leaving 8 bases between. The CDR3 sequence is CASSSHTNTGELFF. The CDR3 DNA reads as TGTGCCAGCAGTTCCCATACTAACACCGGGGAGCTGTTTTTT.

This chain connects TRBV2 to TRBJ1-2; D is perhaps TRBD1 (5 bases). The CDR3 sequence is 13 residues long. V was shortened by 0 bases and J by 6 bases, with 8 bases between the two germline ends. The germline CDR1 and CDR2 sequences are SNHLY and FYNNEI. The CDR3 coding sequence is TGTGCCAGCAGTGAAGCCGGCAGGGATGGCTACACCTTC. Its translation is CASSEAGRDGYTF.

This clonotype was seen ten or more times. The CDR3 region has the DNA TGTGCCAGCAGTCTAGCGGGAGAGGGTTACGAGCAGTACTTC. Its translation is CASSLAGEGYEQYF. The V gene is TRBV27, the J gene TRBJ2-7; 10 nucleotides line up with TRBD2. CDR3 length equals 14 residues. Looked up from germline, CDR1 is MNHEY and CDR2 is SMNVEV (reference sequence). Trimming removed 5 bases from V and 4 bases from J; junction bases left unmatched: 5.

The sample holds many counts of this clonotype. V usage is TRBV20-1 and J usage is TRBJ1-1; TRBD1 agrees at 7 bases. The CDR3 extends over 15 amino acids. Germline CDR1 DFQATT, CDR2 SNEGSKA (reference sequence). CDR3: CSPTPRGTARYEAFF. The CDR3 nucleotides are TGCAGCCCTACTCCCCGCGGGACAGCACGTTATGAAGCTTTCTTT.

The V gene is TRBV29-1, the J gene TRBJ1-2; D is unresolved. Germline values: CDR1 SQVTM, CDR2 ANQGSEA. The CDR3 spans 14 residues. V lost 4 bases and J 1 base, leaving 13 bases between the germline ends. The CDR3 DNA reads TGCAGCGTTGCACGCGGGGTTGATAACTATGGCTACACCTTC. Encoded protein: CSVARGVDNYGYTF.

The chain employs TRBV28 and TRBJ1-6, with a tentative D call TRBD1 (5 bases). Germline values: CDR1 MDHEN, CDR2 SYDVKM. Deletions cut 6 bases from V and 5 bases from J, with 17 bases between. CDR3 length: 16 residues. CDR3 amino acids: CASSPRFGAHNSPLHF. CDR3 nucleotide sequence: TGTGCCAGCAGCCCACGTTTTGGGGCGCATAATTCACCCCTCCACTTT.

The CDR3 sequence is CASSFGDHQPQHF. CDR3 DNA sequence: TGTGCCAGCAGTTTCGGCGATCATCAGCCCCAGCATTTT. The genes are TRBV12-3 or TRBV12-4 and TRBJ1-5; no definite D call. The CDR3 spans 13 residues. V lost 3 bases to trimming and J lost 5 bases, with 8 bases between them.

Ten or more counts support this clonotype. The rearrangement joins TRBV20-1 to TRBJ1-5, with D hard to call. Looked up from germline, CDR1 is DFQATT and CDR2 is SNEGSKA (reference sequence). Trimming took 0 bases from V and 9 from J, leaving 15 bases between them. The CDR3 has 14 amino acids. CDR3 DNA: TGCAGTGCTAGAGATATGTTCGAAGGTTGGCCCCAGCATTTT. Amino acid sequence: CSARDMFEGWPQHF.

In its sample, this clonotype was seen many times. The chain has TRBV28 and TRBJ2-5; D uncertain. Trimming cost V 2 bases and J 4 bases, with 17 bases left between them. CDR3 length equals 16 residues. CDR1 is MDHEN and CDR2 is SYDVKM in the germline V gene. The CDR3 bases are TGTGCCAGCAGTTTAGGCCGTCGCGCCCTTCTAGAGACCCAGTACTTC. It translates to CASSLGRRALLETQYF.

This clonotype was counted many times. The gene calls are TRBV7-2 and TRBJ2-7, with 8 bases that match TRBD2. V was clipped by 0 bases and J by 4 bases; unmatched bases: 2. This CDR3 spans 14 amino acids. Germline V gene sequence: CDR1 SGHTA, CDR2 FQGNSA. In DNA, the CDR3 is TGTGCCAGCAGCTTAGCCGGGGGGGGTTACGAGCAGTACTTC. Amino acids: CASSLAGGGYEQYF. Full variable domain (missing parts from reference TRBV7-2 and TRBJ2-7): GAGVSQSPSNKVTEKGKDVELRCDPISGHTALYWYRQSLGQGLEFLIYFQGNSAPDKSGLPSDRFSAERTGGSVSTLTIQRTQQEDSAVYLCASSLAGGGYEQYFGPGTRLTVT.

This clonotype has ten or more counts. This chain links TRBV27 with TRBJ1-2, with 9 bases identical to TRBD1. From germline, CDR1 is MNHEY and CDR2 SMNVEV (reference sequence). The V gene end was trimmed by 3 bases and the J gene end by 5 bases; junction bases not matched to a gene: 4. This CDR3 has 14 residues. CDR3 loop: CASSLTGGRYGYTF. The CDR3 DNA reads TGTGCCAGCAGTTTGACAGGGGGAAGATATGGCTACACCTTC.

This chain connects TRBV6-1 to TRBJ2-7; a possible D gene is TRBD2 (6 bases). CDR1 is MNHNS and CDR2 is SASEGT in the germline V gene. V lost 7 bases and J lost 0, with 10 bases in between. The CDR3 has 13 amino acids. The CDR3, as DNA: TGTGCCAGCACCGCGGGATACTCCTACGAGCAGTACTTC. It codes for CASTAGYSYEQYF.

The V and J genes are TRBV20-1 and TRBJ2-7, with a possible D match to TRBD2 (7 bases). This CDR3 contains 15 residues. The germline gives CDR1 DFQATT, CDR2 SNEGSKA (reference sequence). Trimming shortened V by 5 bases and J by 4 bases, and 21 bases separated the two germline ends. CDR3 in DNA: TGCAGTGCTTCGCAGGGGACTAACGGGAGGTACGAGCAGTACTTC. It specifies CSASQGTNGRYEQYF.

The sample holds many counts of this clonotype. DNA for the CDR3: TGTGCCAGCAGCTTAGCTGGTAGTGCGATAGGCTACACCTTC. This gives the protein CASSLAGSAIGYTF. The V call is TRBV7-8, the J call TRBJ1-2; no reliable D call. CDR1 SGHVS and CDR2 FQNEAQ come from the germline V gene. The CDR3 is 14 amino acids. Trimming took off 0 bases at V and 8 bases at J, with 13 bases between the two ends.